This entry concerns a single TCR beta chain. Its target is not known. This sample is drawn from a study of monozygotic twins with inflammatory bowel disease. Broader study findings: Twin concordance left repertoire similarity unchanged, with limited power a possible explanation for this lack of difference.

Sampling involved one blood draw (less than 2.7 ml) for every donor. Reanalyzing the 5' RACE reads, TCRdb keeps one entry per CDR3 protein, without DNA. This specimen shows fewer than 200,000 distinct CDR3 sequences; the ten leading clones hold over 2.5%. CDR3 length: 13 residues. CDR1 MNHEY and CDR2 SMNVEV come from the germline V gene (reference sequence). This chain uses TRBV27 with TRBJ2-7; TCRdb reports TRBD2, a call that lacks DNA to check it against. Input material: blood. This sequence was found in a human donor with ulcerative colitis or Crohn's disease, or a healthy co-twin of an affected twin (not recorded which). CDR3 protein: CASMRGLPYEQYF.